Detailed here is one T cell receptor beta chain. The antigen is unknown. This record comes from a study of cytomegalovirus exposure and HLA in healthy donors. Broader study findings: According to reports, the classifier identified cytomegalovirus status with high specificity and sensitivity.

Some clones are missing from TCRdb's copy, which holds only in-frame ones; the method was immunoSEQ multiplex PCR. Of 150,000 to 200,000 clones in the sample, roughly 80% were seen once. The sequence derives from a man aged 30 to 45 in good health and CMV-seropositive. Sequenced: PBMCs.

The CDR3 protein is CASSRQGAYEQYF. The CDR3 region has the DNA TGTGCCAGCAGTAGACAGGGGGCCTACGAGCAGTACTTC. The chain recombines TRBV27 with TRBJ2-7, with 9 bases lining up with TRBD1. V lost 5 bases, J lost 2 bases, and 1 base stayed unmatched. Germline loops: CDR1 MNHEY, CDR2 SMNVEV (reference sequence). The CDR3 runs 13 residues.